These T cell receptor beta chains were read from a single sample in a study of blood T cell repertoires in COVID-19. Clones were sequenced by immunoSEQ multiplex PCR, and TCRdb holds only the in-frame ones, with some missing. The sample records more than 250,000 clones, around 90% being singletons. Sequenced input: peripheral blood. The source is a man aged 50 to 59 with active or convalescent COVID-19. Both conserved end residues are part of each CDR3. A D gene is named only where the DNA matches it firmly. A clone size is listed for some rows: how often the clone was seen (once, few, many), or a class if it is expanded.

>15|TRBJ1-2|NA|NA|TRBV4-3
CASSGDVWQGYGYTF
TGCGCCAGCAGCGGGGACGTGTGGCAGGGGTATGGCTACACCTTC
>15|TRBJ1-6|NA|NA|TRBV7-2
CASTLGSLYNSPLHF
TGTGCCAGCACCCTCGGGTCTCTATATAATTCACCCCTCCACTTT
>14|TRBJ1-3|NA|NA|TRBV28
CASSGQSSGNTIYF
TGTGCCAGCAGTGGACAGTCCTCTGGAAACACCATATATTTT
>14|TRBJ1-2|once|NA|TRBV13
CASSTGFMDYGYTF
TGTGCCAGCAGTACAGGGTTTATGGACTATGGCTACACCTTC
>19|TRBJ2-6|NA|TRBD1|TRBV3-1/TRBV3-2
CASSRWDRDEFSGANVLTF
TGTGCCAGCAGCCGATGGGACAGGGACGAGTTCTCTGGGGCCAACGTCCTGACTTTC
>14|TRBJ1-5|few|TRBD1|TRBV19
CASSGQGNHQPQHF
TGTGCCAGTAGTGGACAGGGGAATCACCAGCCCCAGCATTTT
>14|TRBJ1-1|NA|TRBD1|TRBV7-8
CASSYRGRNTEAFF
TGTGCCAGCAGCTACAGGGGGCGGAACACTGAAGCTTTCTTT
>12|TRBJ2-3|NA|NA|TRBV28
CASSRDAYTQYF
TGTGCCAGCAGTCGAGATGCGTATACGCAGTATTTT
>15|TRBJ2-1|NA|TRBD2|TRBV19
CASSLDSGGYNEQFF
TGTGCCAGTAGTCTTGATAGCGGGGGTTACAATGAGCAGTTCTTC
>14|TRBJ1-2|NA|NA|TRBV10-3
CAISRQGVDYGYTF
TGTGCCATCAGTCGGCAGGGTGTTGACTATGGCTACACCTTC
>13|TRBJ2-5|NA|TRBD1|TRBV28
CASRTGGRETQYF
TGTGCCAGCAGGACAGGGGGCCGAGAGACCCAGTACTTC
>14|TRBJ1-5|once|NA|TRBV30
CAWSRQVGNQPQHF
TGTGCCTGGAGCAGACAGGTGGGCAATCAGCCCCAGCATTTT
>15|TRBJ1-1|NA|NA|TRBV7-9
CASSLANSQNTEAFF
TGTGCCAGCAGCTTAGCAAACAGCCAAAACACTGAAGCTTTCTTT
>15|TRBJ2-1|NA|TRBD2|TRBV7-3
CASSSTSGGVNEQFF
TGTGCCAGCAGCTCGACTAGCGGGGGGGTCAATGAGCAGTTCTTC
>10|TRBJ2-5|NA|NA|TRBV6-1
CASTGETQYF
TGTGCCAGTACCGGGGAGACCCAGTACTTC
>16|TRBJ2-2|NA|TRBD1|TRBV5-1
CASSLAGTGVSGELFF
TGCGCCAGCAGCTTGGCAGGGACAGGGGTTTCCGGGGAGCTGTTTTTT
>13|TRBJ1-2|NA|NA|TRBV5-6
CASTRGAGTGSDF
TGTGCCAGCACCCGAGGGGCAGGGACCGGGAGCGACTTC
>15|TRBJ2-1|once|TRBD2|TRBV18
CASSPTSGRRDEQFF
TGTGCCAGCTCACCGACTAGCGGGAGGAGAGATGAGCAGTTCTTC
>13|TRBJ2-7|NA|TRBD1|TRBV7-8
CASSDGTAYEQYF
TGTGCCAGCAGCGATGGGACAGCCTACGAGCAGTACTTC
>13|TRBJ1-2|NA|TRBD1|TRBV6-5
CASRTGGADGYTF
TGTGCCAGCAGGACAGGGGGCGCAGATGGCTACACCTTC
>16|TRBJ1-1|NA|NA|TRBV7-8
CASSAYEGRQDTEAFF
TGTGCCAGCAGCGCCTATGAGGGGAGACAGGACACTGAAGCTTTCTTT
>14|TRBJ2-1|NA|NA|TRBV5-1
CASSWAGVGNEQFF
TGCGCCAGCAGCTGGGCAGGGGTTGGAAATGAGCAGTTCTTC
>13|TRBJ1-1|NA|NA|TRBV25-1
CASGKTGSTEAFF
TGTGCCAGCGGAAAGACAGGATCTACTGAAGCTTTCTTT
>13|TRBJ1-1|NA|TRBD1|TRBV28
CATLDRANTEAFF
TGTGCCACCCTAGACAGGGCGAACACTGAAGCTTTCTTT